The present T cell receptor (beta chain) was sequenced within a study of long-term antiretroviral therapy in people with HIV. Treatment of all HIV participants took place in the United States. The assay, immunoSEQ v3.0, was run at survey level. The repertoire was sequenced with immunoSEQ multiplex PCR; TCRdb's copy has only in-frame clones and lacks some. The data contain approximately 33,000 clones, 83% of them singletons. The sequence derives from a man younger than 35 with HIV. Sequencing was performed on unsorted PBMCs, taken 0.4 years before starting antiretroviral therapy.

CDR3 in amino acids: CASSFTGLFTDTQYF. DNA for the CDR3: TGTGCCAGCAGCTTCACTGGACTATTCACAGATACGCAGTATTTT. The V and J genes are TRBV7-2 and TRBJ2-3, with D perhaps TRBD2 (6 bases). The germline CDR1 and CDR2 sequences are SGHTA and FQGNSA. V lost 3 bases to trimming and J lost 2 bases, with 12 bases between them. This CDR3 has 15 amino acids.